Reported below is one T cell receptor beta chain. Its antigen is unknown. Trimming pared 1 base from V and 0 bases from J, leaving 16 bases between. This CDR3 has 18 residues. CDR1 and CDR2 from the germline V gene are MGHRA and YSYEKL. TCRdb processed the 5' RACE reads anew with MiXCR; each CDR3 protein has one entry. The sample holds over 55,000 distinct CDR3 sequences; just under 30% are singletons and the top ten take roughly 2.1%. Naive CD4+ cells had CD25+ Tregs removed. Study-wide findings and caveats: Greatest tumor Treg TCR overlap was with tumor naive CD4+ cells.

The sequenced sample was tumor-infiltrating naive CD4+ T cells sorted from the breast tumor. Subset specified: naive CD4+ T cells, CD4+CD45RA+CD25-. This sequence originates from a female donor with breast cancer. The chain has TRBV4-1 and TRBJ1-5, with D possibly matching TRBD1 (5 bases). For the CDR3, the DNA is TGCGCCAGCAGCCAAGGCAGGATGGGGGTATATAGCAATCAGCCCCAGCATTTT. Translated, it gives CASSQGRMGVYSNQPQHF.